Described below is a single T cell receptor (beta chain) sequence and its context. As yet, its antigen is unknown. At one end, the junction sequence differs from germline, possibly due to a read error. CDR1 SGHRS and CDR2 YFSETQ come from the germline V gene. CDR3 length equals 14 residues. The data derive from a study of shared clonotypes between healthy human individuals. Whole-study findings and limits: Estimated richness was generally greater in naive than memory subsets.

Naive CD45RA+ and memory CD45RA-negative subsets were split from CD4+ cells. Method: immunoSEQ multiplex PCR; TCRdb's copy keeps in-frame clones and lacks some. In the table there are approximately 2.3 million clones, just over 90% of which are singletons. Sample: naive CD4+ T cells from PBMCs. Subset denoted: CD45RA+ positively selected. This clonotype originated in a man between 18 and 35 years old in good health. Some clones in this sample may be carry-over from other donors' samples. The chain combines TRBV5-1 with TRBJ1-1; 7 nucleotides align to TRBD1. The CDR3 reads CAGRATGRNTEAFF. CDR3 in DNA: TGCGCCGGCAGGGCGACAGGGAGGAACACTGAAGCTTTCTTT.